Shown below are 8 T cell receptor beta chains from a single sample sequenced in a study of T cell responses to AZD1222 COVID-19 vaccine. The assay was immunoSEQ multiplex PCR, and TCRdb's table has in-frame clones only and misses some. There are 120,000 to 150,000 clones in the sample; 90% to 95% occur only once, and around 5.5% lies in the top ten. The starting material was peripheral blood, obtained on day 0 of AZD1222 vaccination. These receptor sequences come from an adult in good health.

The chain is built from TRBV11-1 and TRBJ2-5; 7 nucleotides match TRBD1. After removal of 3 bases from V and 2 bases from J, the junction contained 0 bases not matched to a gene. The CDR3 sequence is 13 residues long. Germline CDR1 is SGHAT and CDR2 is FQDESV (reference sequence). In DNA, the CDR3 is TGTGCCAGCAGCTTCAGGGGGCAAGAGACCCAGTACTTC. Its protein is CASSFRGQETQYF.

V and J are TRBV5-1 and TRBJ2-4; 10 bases are shared with TRBD1. CDR1 is SGHRS and CDR2 is YFSETQ in the germline V gene. The CDR3 has 17 residues. V shed 3 bases, J shed 6 bases, and the junction held 12 bases outside the gene matches. CDR3 nucleotide sequence: TGCGCCAGCAGCTATTCAGGCGGGACAGGGGAACCAAACATTCAGTACTTC. Residues: CASSYSGGTGEPNIQYF.

The gene calls are TRBV7-2 and TRBJ2-1; unclear D gene. Trimming shortened V by 5 bases and J by 2 bases, and 1 base separated the two germline ends. The CDR3 runs 11 residues. CDR1 and CDR2 from the germline V gene are SGHTA and FQGNSA. CDR3 sequence reads: CASSPYNEQFF. The CDR3 region has the DNA TGTGCCAGCAGCCCCTACAATGAGCAGTTCTTC.

The chain carries TRBV4-1 and TRBJ1-2; 7 nucleotides agree with TRBD1. CDR1 and CDR2 (germline): MGHRA, YSYEKL. The ends lost 1 base at V and 1 base at J; junction bases unmatched: 15. The CDR3 consists of 19 residues. CDR3 in DNA: TGCGCCAGCAGCCAAGCCTCCTTCTACCACAGGGGAATTAACTATGGCTACACCTTC. Its protein product is CASSQASFYHRGINYGYTF.

The V and J genes are TRBV5-5 and TRBJ2-7; 7 nucleotides agree with TRBD1. Germline assignment: CDR1 SGHKS and CDR2 YYEKEE (reference sequence). CDR3 size: 14 residues. Trimming at V came to 4 bases and at J to 6 bases, leaving 10 bases not matched to a gene. CDR3 bases: TGTGCCAGCAGCCGGAACAGGGGCGAGGTCGAGCAGTACTTC. Its protein is CASSRNRGEVEQYF.

The chain links TRBV5-4 to TRBJ2-7; a weak D match, TRBD2 (6 bases). Germline V CDR1 and CDR2: SGHNT, YYREEE (reference sequence). The length of the CDR3 is 16 residues. Deletions cut 0 bases from V and 5 bases from J, with 18 bases between. CDR3 nucleotides: TGTGCCAGCAGCTTGGAAGGAGGAGCGGGCGGGAACGAGCAGTACTTC. Protein sequence: CASSLEGGAGGNEQYF.

The chain is built from TRBV19 and TRBJ1-5; D gene uncertain. Germline-derived CDR1 and CDR2 are LNHDA and SQIVND (reference sequence). With 5 bases removed from V and 7 bases from J, the gap between germline ends came to 12 bases. The CDR3 has 13 residues. The CDR3 bases are TGTGCCAGTAGTCCCAGGAAATGGCAGCCCCAGCATTTT. The encoded protein is CASSPRKWQPQHF.

In nucleotides, the CDR3 is TGTGCCAGCAGCTCCCCCGGGACAGGGGAAGCTTTCTTT. Residues: CASSSPGTGEAFF. The chain carries TRBV13 and TRBJ1-1; 9 bases map to TRBD1. CDR1 is PRHDT and CDR2 is FYEKMQ in the germline V gene (reference sequence). V trimming: 4 bases; J trimming: 8 bases; junction bases outside the gene matches: 5. The CDR3 covers 13 residues.